This TCR beta chain stems from a study of identical twins. Study results and caveats: Insertions were fewer in abundant cord blood beta clonotypes, whereas memory repertoires showed none of this pattern.

Turning to this clonotype: Its antigen is as yet unknown.

The V end lost 2 bases, the J end lost 9 bases, and 14 bases lay between the germline ends. Per germline, CDR1 ENHRY and CDR2 SYGVKD. The CDR3 contains 14 residues. TCRdb redid the calling of the 5' RACE reads with MiXCR, one entry per CDR3 protein. The profile shows 500,000 to 550,000 distinct CDR3 sequences, roughly 21% of them singletons. The sample also formed part of further work on T cells expressing NK-cell markers. That study reports: Investigators obtained TCR beta repertoires from sorted CD3+CD56+NKG2C+, CD3+CD56+NKG2C- and CD3+CD56-NKG2C+ T cells. Sequencing covered eight donors, seven HCMV-seropositive and one seronegative.

The TCR sequence derives from a woman under 30 in good health. The rearrangement joins TRBV10-3 to TRBJ2-1; D uncertain. Sequenced input: CD4+ T cells sorted from blood. As DNA, the CDR3 is TGTGCCATCAGTGAGAGTCTAGGTCCCAGTGAGCAGTTCTTC. This sequence encodes CAISESLGPSEQFF.